The T cell receptor beta chain under discussion was sequenced for a study of graft-versus-host responses after intestinal transplantation. The wider study: Each recipient received a multivisceral, liver-intestinal, or isolated intestinal graft. Every recipient had anti-thymocyte globulin induction and roughly 3 years of tacrolimus plus steroids.

Only in-frame clones appear in the TCRdb table, and some are missing; sequencing was by immunoSEQ multiplex PCR. Of roughly 80,000 clones in the sample, around 86% are singletons; the top ten hold around 8.6%. Study-wide findings and caveats: Ileal or blood samples showed some GvH clones first, and such clones were also found in recipient marrow. Allografts carried high graft-versus-host to host-versus-graft clonal ratios in patients having graft-donor T cell macrochimerism.

This CDR3 spans 16 amino acids. CDR1 is SNHLY, CDR2 FYNNEI, per germline. V was shortened by 4 bases and J by 0 bases, with 13 bases between the two germline ends. Comment on this clone: Its target is unknown.

The specimen comprised unstimulated CD8+ T cells sorted from spleen or lymph node cells, sampled before transplant. The clonotype comes from a human donor who was the organ donor for an intestinal transplant. V usage is TRBV2 and J usage is TRBJ1-5; tentatively, D is TRBD1 (5 bases). CDR3 protein: CASSVGRQGSNQPQHF. The CDR3 DNA reads as TGTGCCAGCAGTGTAGGCCGGCAGGGTAGCAATCAGCCCCAGCATTTT.